This T cell receptor beta chain was sequenced during a study of early T cells in non-severe SARS-CoV-2 infection. From germline, CDR1 is WNHNN and CDR2 SYGVQD (reference sequence). The V gene lost 7 bases and the J gene lost 5 bases, with 17 bases spanning the gap. CDR3 length: 14 amino acids. MiXCR, applied by TCRdb to the 5' RACE reads, yields one record per CDR3 protein. The sample lists approximately 27,000 distinct CDR3 sequences; less than 10% were seen once. Sequencing was done on a sample of whole blood. V and J are TRBV10-1 and TRBJ2-5; D tentatively fits TRBD1 or TRBD2 (5 bases each). The source of this sequence is an adult who was a healthcare worker with PCR-confirmed SARS-CoV-2 infection or an uninfected control (not recorded which). In DNA, the CDR3 is TGCGCCAGCATCTTTGGGGGAATACATGAGACCCAGTACTTC. Encoded protein: CASIFGGIHETQYF.